The sequence of this TCR beta chain was determined in a study of Graves' ophthalmopathy and Graves' hyperthyroidism. Whole-study findings and limits: Its predictions of ophthalmopathy progression gave the model 70.59% sensitivity and about 72% specificity. Among thyroid clonotypes expanded above 0.001 frequency, most also appeared in blood.

With regard to this clonotype: Its specificity is unknown.

Trimming shortened V by 0 bases and J by 0 bases, and 14 bases separated the two germline ends. The germline V gene has CDR1 LNHDA and CDR2 SQIVND (reference sequence). This CDR3 has 18 residues. Using RNA transcripts, the TCR beta CDR3 regions were amplified. First-round RT-PCR employed HTBI primers, with a second-round multiplex PCR after it. TCRdb ran MiXCR on the multiplex PCR reads and lists one entry per CDR3 protein. The sample has more than 550,000 distinct CDR3 sequences; approximately 39% are singletons. Sequencing input: peripheral blood. The chain employs TRBV19 and TRBJ1-4; D call uncertain. The TCR originated in an adult man with Graves' ophthalmopathy. CDR3 sequence: CASSIDRSAVATNEKLFF. The CDR3 coding sequence is TGTGCCAGTAGTATAGATCGTTCGGCAGTCGCAACTAATGAAAAACTGTTTTTT.